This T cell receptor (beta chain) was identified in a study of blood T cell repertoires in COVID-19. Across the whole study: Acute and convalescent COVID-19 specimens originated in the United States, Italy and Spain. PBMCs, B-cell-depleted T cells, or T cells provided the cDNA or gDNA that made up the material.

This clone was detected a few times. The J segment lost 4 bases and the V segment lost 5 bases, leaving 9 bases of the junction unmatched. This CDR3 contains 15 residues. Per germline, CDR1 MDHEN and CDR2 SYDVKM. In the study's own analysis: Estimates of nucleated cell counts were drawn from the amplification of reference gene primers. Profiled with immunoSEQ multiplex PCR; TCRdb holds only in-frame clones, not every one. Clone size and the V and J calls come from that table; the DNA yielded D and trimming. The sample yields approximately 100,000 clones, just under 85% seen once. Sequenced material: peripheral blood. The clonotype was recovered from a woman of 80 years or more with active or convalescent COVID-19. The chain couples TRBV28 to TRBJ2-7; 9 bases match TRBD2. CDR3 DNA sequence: TGTGCCAGCAGTGACGTTAGCGGGAGTCGGTACGAGCAGTACTTC. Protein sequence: CASSDVSGSRYEQYF.